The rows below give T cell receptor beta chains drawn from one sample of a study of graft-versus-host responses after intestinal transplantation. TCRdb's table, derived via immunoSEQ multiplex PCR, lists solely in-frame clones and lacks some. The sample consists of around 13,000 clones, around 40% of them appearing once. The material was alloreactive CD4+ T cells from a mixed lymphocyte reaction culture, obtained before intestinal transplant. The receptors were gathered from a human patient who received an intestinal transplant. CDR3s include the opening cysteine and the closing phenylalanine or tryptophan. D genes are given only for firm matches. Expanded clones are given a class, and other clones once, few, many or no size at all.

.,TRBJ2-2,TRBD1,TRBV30,TGTGCCTTTAACGACAGGGTGAATACCGGGGAGCTGTTTTTT,CAFNDRVNTGELFF
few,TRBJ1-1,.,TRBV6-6,TGTGCCAGCAGCTTTACCGGGGTGCCTGAAGCTTTCTTT,CASSFTGVPEAFF
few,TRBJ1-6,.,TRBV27,TGTGCCAGCAGTTTCAGGGGCTCACCCCTCCACTTT,CASSFRGSPLHF
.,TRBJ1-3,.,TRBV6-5,TGTGCCAGCAGTTACAGGGGAATTGGCGCTGGAAACACCATATATTTT,CASSYRGIGAGNTIYF
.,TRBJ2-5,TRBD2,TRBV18,TGTGCCAGCTCACCGACGTCGCTTCAGGGAGGGGAGACCCAGTACTTC,CASSPTSLQGGETQYF
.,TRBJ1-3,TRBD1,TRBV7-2,TGTGCCAGCAGCCCAGGGACAGACGGAAACACCATATATTTT,CASSPGTDGNTIYF
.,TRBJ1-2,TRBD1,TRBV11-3,TGTGCCAGCAGCTTAGTGGGGACAGGGCGGATCTATGGCTACACCTTC,CASSLVGTGRIYGYTF
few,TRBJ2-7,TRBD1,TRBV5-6,TGTGCCAGCAGCCTATGGGGCGGACAGGGCCTCTACGAGCAGTACTTC,CASSLWGGQGLYEQYF
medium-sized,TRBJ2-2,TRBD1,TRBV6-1,TGTGCCAGCGGCAGGGGGCTAACCGGGGAGCTGTTTTTT,CASGRGLTGELFF
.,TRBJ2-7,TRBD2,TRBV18,TGTGCCAGCTCACCAGGACTAGCGGGGAAGGTCTCTTACGAGCAGTACTTC,CASSPGLAGKVSYEQYF
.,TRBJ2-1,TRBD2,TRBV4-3,TGCGCCAGCAGCCCCCAAAAGGGACTAGCATCGAGCAATGAGCAGTTCTTC,CASSPQKGLASSNEQFF
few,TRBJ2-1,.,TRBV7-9,TGTGCCAGCAGCGGTCGGGACTCCGGGTATGAGCAGTTCTTC,CASSGRDSGYEQFF
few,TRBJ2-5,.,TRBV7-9,TGTGCCAGCAGCTTAAACGCGGGGCGGGAGACCCAGTACTTC,CASSLNAGRETQYF
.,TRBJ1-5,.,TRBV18,TGTGCCAGCTCACCTAAGCCAAATCAGCCCCAGCATTTT,CASSPKPNQPQHF
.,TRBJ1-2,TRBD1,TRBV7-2,TGTGCCAGCAGCTCGCAAACAGGGGTGGTAGAGGGCTACACCTTC,CASSSQTGVVEGYTF
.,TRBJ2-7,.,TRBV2,TGTGCCAGCAGCTCAGCCGGGGGTCCCTCCTACGAGCAGTACTTC,CASSSAGGPSYEQYF
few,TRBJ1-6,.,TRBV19,TGTGCCAGTAGTATTGTCGCAGGGAATAATTCACCCCTCCACTTT,CASSIVAGNNSPLHF
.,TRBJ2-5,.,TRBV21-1,TGTGCCAGCAGCAAAGCAAGGGACAGCCAAGAGACCCAGTACTTC,CASSKARDSQETQYF
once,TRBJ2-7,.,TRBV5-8,TGTGCCAGCAGCTGGGGCACGGTTCCCCACTACGAGCAGTACTTC,CASSWGTVPHYEQYF
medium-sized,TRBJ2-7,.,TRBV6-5,TGTGCCAGCAGAAGAATGACAGGCTCCTACGAGCAGTACTTC,CASRRMTGSYEQYF
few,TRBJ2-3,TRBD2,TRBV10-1,TGCGCCAGCAGTGAAGGGCTAGCGGGGGAAGTAGATACGCAGTATTTT,CASSEGLAGEVDTQYF
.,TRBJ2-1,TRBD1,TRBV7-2,TGTGCCAGCAGCTTAATAAGACAGGGGTACAATGAGCAGTTCTTC,CASSLIRQGYNEQFF
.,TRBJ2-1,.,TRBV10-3,TGTGCCATCAGCCTAAGCTCCTACAATGAGCAGTTCTTC,CAISLSSYNEQFF
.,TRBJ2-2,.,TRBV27,TGTGCCAGCAGTTGGGGCAGGGTAGTTGCCGGGGAGCTGTTTTTT,CASSWGRVVAGELFF
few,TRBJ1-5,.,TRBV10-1,TGCGCCAGCAGTGACCGCGAATACAATCAGCCCCAGCATTTT,CASSDREYNQPQHF